The rows below give T cell receptor beta chains drawn from one sample of a study of cytomegalovirus exposure and HLA in healthy donors. Measured with immunoSEQ multiplex PCR; TCRdb has only the in-frame clones, and not every one. This table holds about 160,000 clones, about three quarters found once. Input material: PBMCs. The receptors come from a female donor in good health and CMV-seronegative. The CDR3 runs from the conserved cysteine through the conserved F or W. D genes are given only for firm matches. The size field is filled for only some rows; it gives once, few, many or a size class.

j_call v_call d_call clone_size cdr3_nt cdr3_aa
TRBJ1-2 TRBV10-3 TRBD1 . TGTGCCATCAGTGAGACCGGACAGGGCCACTATGGCTACACCTTC CAISETGQGHYGYTF
TRBJ2-1 TRBV5-6 . . TGTGCCAGCAGCCTAACAGGTTCATCCTACAATGAGCAGTTCTTC CASSLTGSSYNEQFF
TRBJ1-1 TRBV5-1 . . TGCGCCAGCAGCCCGCAGGGATATTGGGAAGCTTTCTTT CASSPQGYWEAFF
TRBJ1-2 TRBV2 . . TGTGCCAGCTCACAAAGACTATATGGCTACACCTTC CASSQRLYGYTF
TRBJ2-1 TRBV6-6 . . TGTGCCAGCAGTTTAGCGGGACAGGGCCTCATCAGCGAGCAGTTCTTC CASSLAGQGLISEQFF
TRBJ2-7 TRBV7-2 . . TGTGCCAGCAGCTCCCCGGGGGCCTACGAGCAGTACTTC CASSSPGAYEQYF
TRBJ1-5 TRBV5-1 . . TGCGCCAGCAGCTTAGAGGGCACGGGTCAGCCCCAGCATTTT CASSLEGTGQPQHF
TRBJ2-5 TRBV5-1 . few TGCGCCAGCAGACCCACGGTTCGCCCCCCCCAAGAGACCCAGTACTTC CASRPTVRPPQETQYF
TRBJ1-4 TRBV7-9 . . TGTGCCAGCAGCTCGCGGGGGACCCGGAATGAAAAACTGTTTTTT CASSSRGTRNEKLFF
TRBJ1-4 TRBV13 . . TGTGCCAGCAGCGAGGGGAGGAGTGAAAAACTGTTTTTT CASSEGRSEKLFF
TRBJ2-7 TRBV5-4 TRBD2 few TGTGCCAGCAGCTTCTCTAGCGGGAGAGGGGAGCAGTACTTC CASSFSSGRGEQYF
TRBJ1-2 TRBV5-6 . . TGTGCCAGCAGCGAGAGCGGATTCTATGGCTACACCTTC CASSESGFYGYTF
TRBJ2-7 TRBV18 TRBD2 few TGTGCCAGCTCACCACGTGAGGGAGGGCCCTCCTACGAGCAGTACTTC CASSPREGGPSYEQYF
TRBJ1-2 TRBV27 . . TGTGCCAGCAGTTTGAGGGCAGGGACAAAAGGCTACACCTTC CASSLRAGTKGYTF
TRBJ2-1 TRBV30 TRBD1 . TGTGCCTGGCTACAGGGGGGAGCGGTCGAGCAGTTCTTC CAWLQGGAVEQFF
TRBJ2-7 TRBV2 TRBD1 . TGTGCCAGCACCGGGACAGCGAACTCCTACGAGCAGTACTTC CASTGTANSYEQYF
TRBJ1-2 TRBV7-6 . . TGTGCCAGCAGCTTAGTAGCCTCTGATGGCTACACCTTC CASSLVASDGYTF
TRBJ2-7 TRBV7-2 . . TGTGCCAGCAGCTCCCGGGATTCCTACGAGCAGTACTTC CASSSRDSYEQYF
TRBJ2-1 TRBV28 . . TGTGCCAGCAGTCGACAGCCCGATTCCTACAATGAGCAGTTCTTC CASSRQPDSYNEQFF
TRBJ2-1 TRBV6-1 . . TGTGCCAGCACCCTCGGGGGAGTCTACAATGAGCAGTTCTTC CASTLGGVYNEQFF
TRBJ1-4 TRBV5-1 . . TGCGCCAGCAGCTTGGACCCGGGGGTAAATGAAAAACTGTTTTTT CASSLDPGVNEKLFF
TRBJ1-2 TRBV27 . . TGTGCCAGCACAGGGGCCAACTCCAACTATGGCTACACCTTC CASTGANSNYGYTF
TRBJ2-1 TRBV5-4 TRBD2 . TGTGCCAGCAGCTTGGGTCAGCGGGAGAGCTACAATGAGCAGTTCTTC CASSLGQRESYNEQFF
TRBJ2-7 TRBV12-5 . . TGTGCTAGTGGTCTTTCGGGGGGCCACGAGCAGTACTTC CASGLSGGHEQYF
TRBJ2-3 TRBV4-2 TRBD2 few TGTGCCAGCAGCCAAGCTGGACTAGCGGGTTTAGGTACAGATACGCAGTATTTT CASSQAGLAGLGTDTQYF
TRBJ2-3 TRBV2 TRBD2 . TGTGCCAGCAGTGGGCGTGCGGGGGGCACAGATACGCAGTATTTT CASSGRAGGTDTQYF
TRBJ1-4 TRBV2 . once TGTGCCAGCAATCGTCAGGGAAGCTCAACTAATGAAAAACTGTTTTTT CASNRQGSSTNEKLFF
TRBJ1-1 TRBV27 . . TGTGCCAGCAGTCGACCACCGAGGTCATTCTTT CASSRPPRSFF
TRBJ2-6 TRBV7-9 . . TGTGCCAGCAGACAGAGCTCTGGGGCCAACGTCCTGACTTTC CASRQSSGANVLTF
TRBJ1-5 TRBV9 TRBD1 . TGTGCCAGCAGCCCTCGGACAGGGTACAATCAGCCCCAGCATTTT CASSPRTGYNQPQHF
TRBJ2-7 TRBV6-1 TRBD2 few TGTGCCACCAATAAAATAACTAGCGGCTCCTACGAGCAGTACTTC CATNKITSGSYEQYF
TRBJ2-6 TRBV19 . . TGTGCCAGTAGTCCCCTCGGAGGGTCTGGGGCCAACGTCCTGACTTTC CASSPLGGSGANVLTF
TRBJ1-1 TRBV5-1 . . TGCGCCAGCAGCTTGCGGGGAGGCACTGAAGCTTTCTTT CASSLRGGTEAFF
TRBJ1-1 TRBV30 TRBD1 . TGTGCCTGGAGGGACAGGGGAGGGACTGAAGCTTTCTTT CAWRDRGGTEAFF
TRBJ1-5 TRBV27 . few TGTGCCAGCAGCCTAGATAGCAATCAGCCCCAGCATTTT CASSLDSNQPQHF
TRBJ1-2 TRBV25-1 . . TGTGCCAGTTTGGACGGGGAGATGTATGGCTACACCTTC CASLDGEMYGYTF
TRBJ2-1 TRBV6-5 . few TGTGCCAGCAGTTACTCGTCTGGGCTCGACGCTGAGCAGTTCTTC CASSYSSGLDAEQFF
TRBJ1-1 TRBV5-1 TRBD1 . TGCGCCAGCAGCTTTGATGGGACAGGGACTGAAGCTTTCTTT CASSFDGTGTEAFF
TRBJ2-3 TRBV30 TRBD2 . TGTGCCGGCTTTAGCGGGAGGGATGTCACAGATACGCAGTATTTT CAGFSGRDVTDTQYF
TRBJ1-2 TRBV7-3 . . TGTGCCAGCAGCTTAAGGCCCGGGGTTAACTATGGCTACACCTTC CASSLRPGVNYGYTF
TRBJ1-2 TRBV5-6 . . TGTGCCAGCAGCCGAAGACAGGTAGCTAACTATGGCTACACCTTC CASSRRQVANYGYTF
TRBJ1-1 TRBV6-5 . few TGTGCCAGCAGTTACTCGGGGGGACGGAACACTGAAGCTTTCTTT CASSYSGGRNTEAFF
TRBJ1-2 TRBV5-5 . . TGTGCCAGCACCGAAATGGGAGGGAACGGCTACACCTTC CASTEMGGNGYTF
TRBJ1-1 TRBV10-1 . few TGCGCCAGCAGTGAGAGTACAGAAGAAGCTTTCTTT CASSESTEEAFF
TRBJ1-5 TRBV7-8 TRBD1 . TGTGCCAGCAGCTTAGTACCACAGGGGGATCTATACGATAGCAATCAGCCCCAGCATTTT CASSLVPQGDLYDSNQPQHF
TRBJ1-4 TRBV10-2 . . TGCGCCAGCGGCGGGGCAACTAATGAAAAACTGTTTTTT CASGGATNEKLFF
TRBJ2-7 TRBV6-6 . . TGTGCCAGCAGTTCCCGGTCCTCGGACGAGCAGTACTTC CASSSRSSDEQYF
TRBJ2-1 TRBV30 . . TGTGCCTGGAGTGCGGGTGGCAATGAGCAGTTCTTC CAWSAGGNEQFF
TRBJ2-1 TRBV30 TRBD2 . TGTGCCTGGAGTCCCATCGGCCTAGCGGAATACAATGAGCAGTTCTTC CAWSPIGLAEYNEQFF
TRBJ1-1 TRBV11-2 TRBD1 . TGTGCCAGCAGCTTAGTGGACAGGGGTGCTGAAGCTTTCTTT CASSLVDRGAEAFF
TRBJ2-3 TRBV6-6 TRBD2 few TGTGCCAGCACCCCGGGGGGGGCAGAGGGCACAGATACGCAGTATTTT CASTPGGAEGTDTQYF
TRBJ2-1 TRBV1 . . TGCACCAGCAGCCACGCCCAACTAGCGGGAGGGGGCAATGAGCAGTTCTTC CTSSHAQLAGGGNEQFF